The 13 T cell receptor beta chains presented below share a single source sample, sequenced in a study of beta chain features in type 1 diabetes. Study-level findings and limits: Moderately but significantly shorter TCRB CDR3s were found in Type 1 diabetes patients in all four CD4+ subsets.

Sequencing targeted expressed TCRB transcripts, as all isolated RNA had been reverse transcribed. The method was immunoSEQ multiplex PCR; TCRdb's version includes in-frame clones alone and lacks a portion of them. The sample records around 240,000 clones, approximately 16% being singletons. Antigen specificity for these receptors is unknown. The specimen was naive CD4+ T cells from blood. The receptors were gathered from a man aged 25 to 40 with type 1 diabetes.

This clone occurred a few times. The gene calls are TRBV25-1 and TRBJ2-1, with 9 bases lining up with TRBD2. V lost 1 base, J lost 2 bases, and 3 bases stayed unmatched. Germline CDR1 MGHDK, CDR2 SYGVNS. The CDR3 extends over 16 amino acids. CDR3 in amino acids: CASSEFSGRPYNEQFF. In DNA form, the CDR3 reads TGTGCCAGCAGTGAATTCAGCGGGAGGCCCTACAATGAGCAGTTCTTC.

This clone came up a few times. The chain is built from TRBV7-2 and TRBJ2-1; 11 nucleotides line up with TRBD2. The CDR3 consists of 17 residues. The germline V gene encodes CDR1 SGHTA and CDR2 FQGNSA. Trimming removed 0 bases from V and 4 bases from J; junction bases left unmatched: 5. The CDR3 nucleotides read TGTGCCAGCAGCTTAGCACTAGCGGGAGTGGGGTACAATGAGCAGTTCTTC. Amino acids: CASSLALAGVGYNEQFF.

This clone was detected a few times. The rearrangement links TRBV29-1 to TRBJ2-5; tentatively, D is TRBD1 (6 bases). Trimming shortened V by 3 bases and J by 3 bases, and 8 bases separated the two germline ends. Germline CDR1 and CDR2: SQVTM and ANQGSEA. The CDR3 has 12 residues. The CDR3 loop reads CSVERTEETQYF. The CDR3 DNA is TGCAGCGTTGAGAGGACAGAAGAGACCCAGTACTTC. Drawing the rest from reference TRBV29-1 and TRBJ2-5, the complete variable domain is SAVISQKPSRDICQRGTSLTIQCQVDSQVTMMFWYRQQPGQSLTLIATANQGSEATYESGFVIDKFPISRPNLTFSTLTVSNMSPEDSSIYLCSVERTEETQYFGPGTRLLVL.

The chain has TRBV9 and TRBJ2-7; no clear D. From germline, CDR1 is SGDLS and CDR2 YYNGEE. The CDR3 has 14 residues. Trimming took 1 base from V and 0 from J, leaving 8 bases between them. CDR3 sequence: CASSVSSLSYEQYF. The CDR3 DNA follows: TGTGCCAGCAGCGTATCCTCCCTCTCCTACGAGCAGTACTTC. The variable domain in full, completed from reference TRBV9 and TRBJ2-7, reads DSGVTQTPKHLITATGQRVTLRCSPRSGDLSVYWYQQSLDQGLQFLIQYYNGEERAKGNILERFSAQQFPDLHSELNLSSLELGDSALYFCASSVSSLSYEQYFGPGTRLTVT.

This clone has just a few counts. The rearrangement uses TRBV30 and TRBJ1-5; TRBD1 is a possible D gene (5 bases). Trimming cost V 0 bases and J 0 bases, with 9 bases left between them. Germline CDR1 GTSNPN, CDR2 SVGIG (reference sequence). The CDR3 has 15 residues. In DNA form, the CDR3 reads TGTGCCTGGAGTGTAGACAGTAATAGCAATCAGCCCCAGCATTTT. As protein: CAWSVDSNSNQPQHF.

The chain employs TRBV14 and TRBJ2-4; 8 bases match TRBD2. This CDR3 spans 12 amino acids. J gave up 7 bases and V 4 bases, and 0 bases lay outside the gene matches. Germline CDR1 SGHDN, CDR2 FVKESK. CDR3 amino acids: CASSRGGNIQYF. CDR3 DNA: TGTGCCAGCAGCCGCGGGGGGAACATTCAGTACTTC.

This chain uses TRBV19 with TRBJ2-5; 7 bases are a match to TRBD1. This CDR3 has 14 residues. Per the germline V gene, CDR1 is LNHDA and CDR2 is SQIVND (reference sequence). The trim removed 5 bases at V and 5 bases at J, leaving 8 bases unmatched. The DNA for the CDR3 is TGTGCCAGTAGTCCAACAGGGGTGCGGGAGACCCAGTACTTC. This translates into CASSPTGVRETQYF.

This clone was observed a few times. CDR3 DNA sequence: TGCGCCAGCAGCCAATACAGGGAACAGCCCCAGCATTTT. It specifies CASSQYREQPQHF. The V gene is TRBV4-3, the J gene TRBJ1-5; perhaps TRBD1 as D (6 bases). The CDR3 contains 13 residues. V was clipped by 2 bases and J by 7 bases, with 9 bases between them. The germline gives CDR1 LGHNA, CDR2 YSLEER.

This clone was counted only a few times. This chain uses TRBV11-2 with TRBJ2-5; 8 bases map to TRBD1. CDR1 is SGHAT and CDR2 is FQNNGV in the germline V gene. Unmatched junction bases numbered 6, after V lost 5 bases and J lost 4 bases. This CDR3 spans 14 amino acids. The CDR3, as DNA: TGTGCCAGCAGCCCGGACAGGGTTTCAGAGACCCAGTACTTC. It codes for CASSPDRVSETQYF.

A few counts support this clone. The chain carries TRBV4-1 and TRBJ2-7; D gene unclear. The germline CDR1 and CDR2 sequences are MGHRA and YSYEKL. The CDR3 contains 14 residues. The V and J ends lost 1 base and 2 bases respectively, with 9 bases between them. Here the CDR3 DNA reads TGCGCCAGCAGCCAAGTGGGTCCCCCCTACGAGCAGTACTTC. This translates into CASSQVGPPYEQYF.

This CDR3 reads CAWRLLMNTEAFF. CDR3 DNA sequence: TGTGCCTGGAGGCTCTTGATGAACACTGAAGCTTTCTTT. The rearrangement links TRBV30 to TRBJ1-1, with D unresolved. CDR3 length equals 13 residues. V was trimmed by 3 bases and J by 0 bases, leaving 8 bases between them. The V gene's germline CDR1 is GTSNPN and CDR2 SVGIG (reference sequence).

The V and J genes are TRBV12-2 and TRBJ2-3; whether TRBD2, the table's D call, matches the DNA was not checked. TRBV12-2 corresponds to a pseudogene. The CDR3 is made up of 16 amino acids. CDR3 region: CASRLRGRMATDTQYF. CDR3 DNA sequence: TGTGCAAGTCGCTTAAGAGGGAGAATGGCCACAGATACGCAGTATTTT.

This clone was observed a handful of times. The chain carries TRBV20-1 and TRBJ2-3; no reliable D call. The CDR3 runs 11 residues. V was cut by 5 bases and J by 6 bases, with 9 bases left in between. Germline-derived CDR1 and CDR2 are DFQATT and SNEGSKA (reference sequence). CDR3: CSAPSGDTQYF. The CDR3 DNA reads as TGCAGTGCTCCGAGTGGGGATACGCAGTATTTT.